The 5 T cell receptor beta chains below all came from one sample that was sequenced in a study of cytomegalovirus exposure and HLA in healthy donors. The method was immunoSEQ multiplex PCR; TCRdb's version includes in-frame clones alone and lacks a portion of them. There are 120,000 or so clones in the sample; around nine tenths occur only once, and 2% to 2.5% lies in the top ten. Sequencing was done on a sample of PBMCs. These receptor sequences come from a woman between 18 and 29 years old in good health and CMV-seronegative.

The chain uses TRBV28 and TRBJ2-1, with D perhaps matching TRBD2 (6 bases). V was pared by 3 bases and J by 0 bases, with 15 bases between. The V gene's germline CDR1 is MDHEN and CDR2 SYDVKM. The CDR3 loop spans 17 amino acids. DNA for the CDR3: TGTGCCAGCAGTTTTCCAGGGAGGCTAGACTCCTACAATGAGCAGTTCTTC. It yields the protein CASSFPGRLDSYNEQFF.

The rearrangement links TRBV27 to TRBJ2-3, with TRBD2 as a possible D gene (5 bases). Trimming took off 7 bases at V and 0 bases at J, with 8 bases between the two ends. CDR3 length equals 13 residues. The germline CDR1 and CDR2 sequences are MNHEY and SMNVEV (reference sequence). This CDR3 is CASMERSTDTQYF. In DNA form, the CDR3 reads TGTGCCAGCATGGAGCGGAGCACAGATACGCAGTATTTT.

The chain uses TRBV6-1 and TRBJ1-5, with 11 bases identical to TRBD1. From germline, CDR1 is MNHNS and CDR2 SASEGT. The CDR3 sequence is 14 residues long. Trimming removed 5 bases from V and 7 bases from J; junction bases left unmatched: 4. The CDR3 DNA reads TGTGCCAGCAGTCGGACAGGGGGCGACCAGCCCCAGCATTTT. The encoded protein is CASSRTGGDQPQHF.

This chain links TRBV23-1 with TRBJ2-7, with 10 bases fitting TRBD1. TRBV23-1 is classed as an ORF, of uncertain function. The V and J ends lost 4 bases and 3 bases, in that order; junction bases with no gene match: 9. This CDR3 is built from 16 residues. Written as DNA, the CDR3 is TGCGCCAGCAGTCCCTCCCGGGGACAGGGGATCTACGAGCAGTACTTC. Translated: CASSPSRGQGIYEQYF.

The genes are TRBV18 and TRBJ2-7; 7 nucleotides match TRBD1. Germline V gene sequence: CDR1 KGHSH, CDR2 LQKENI. The CDR3 is made up of 15 amino acids. J gave up 10 bases and V 2 bases, and 14 bases lay outside the gene matches. The CDR3 DNA reads as TGTGCCAGCTCACCAGATTACGACAGGGCAACAGGACAGTACTTC. Its protein is CASSPDYDRATGQYF.